This T cell receptor (beta chain) was identified in a study of T cells in Graves' hyperthyroidism and ophthalmopathy. As regards this clonotype: As yet, its antigen is unknown.

It was RNA transcripts that yielded the amplified TCR beta CDR3 regions. TCR CDR3 underwent first-round RT-PCR with the HTBI primer set. In TCRdb, the multiplex PCR reads were re-called with MiXCR into one record per CDR3 protein. The sample has over 700,000 distinct CDR3 sequences, around 39% seen once. Study conclusions and caveats: The model forecast ophthalmopathy, anticipating it by a median roughly 6.3 months before onset. Appearing also in blood were most of the thyroid clonotypes expanded above 0.001.

This CDR3 comprises 13 residues. CDR1 MNHNY and CDR2 SVGAGI come from the germline V gene (reference sequence). The V and J ends lost 3 bases and 0 bases respectively, with 5 bases between them. A patient was excluded if there was uncontrolled infection, other autoimmune disease, pregnancy or lactation. PBMCs came from 9 to 10 ml fresh peripheral blood. The gene calls are TRBV6-6 and TRBJ2-5; no clear D gene. The origin of this receptor is a man between 18 and 29 years old with Graves' hyperthyroidism. The sample consisted of blood. CDR3: CASSYNNQETQYF. In nucleotides, the CDR3 is TGTGCCAGCAGTTATAACAACCAAGAGACCCAGTACTTC.